The 4 T cell receptor beta chains listed next were all sequenced from one sample in a study of blood T cell repertoires in COVID-19. Libraries were prepared by immunoSEQ multiplex PCR; TCRdb keeps only in-frame clonotypes and omits some of them. The table has over 250,000 clones, about nine tenths seen once; the top ten hold under 2.5%. Material: peripheral blood. The source of these receptors is a middle-aged man with acute or convalescent COVID-19.

The chain uses TRBV7-9 and TRBJ2-1, with TRBD1 identical over 7 bases. The length of the CDR3 is 16 residues. V was pared by 5 bases and J by 6 bases, with 13 bases of the junction left unmatched. Germline assignment: CDR1 SEHNR and CDR2 FQNEAQ (reference sequence). The CDR3, as DNA: TGTGCCAGCAGCCCTCTTGTGCAGGGGGTGGGCAATGAGCAGTTCTTC. Amino acids: CASSPLVQGVGNEQFF.

The chain uses TRBV5-1 and TRBJ1-5; D is ambiguous. Germline lookup yields CDR1 SGHRS and CDR2 YFSETQ. The CDR3 sequence is 14 residues long. The ends were cut back, 0 bases at V and 3 bases at J, with 7 bases in the middle. CDR3 loop: CASSLGELNQPQHF. The CDR3 nucleotides read TGCGCCAGCAGCTTGGGGGAGCTCAATCAGCCCCAGCATTTT.

V and J are TRBV11-2 and TRBJ2-5; D uncertain. The CDR3 runs to 14 residues. Germline V gives CDR1 SGHAT, CDR2 FQNNGV. V was trimmed by 1 base and J by 2 bases, leaving 8 bases between them. The CDR3 nucleotides read TGTGCCAGCAGCTTAGGCGTGTCTCAAGAGACCCAGTACTTC. Residues: CASSLGVSQETQYF. Full variable domain (outside the CDR3, taken from reference TRBV11-2 and TRBJ2-5): EAGVAQSPRYKIIEKRQSVAFWCNPISGHATLYWYQQILGQGPKLLIQFQNNGVVDDSQLPKDRFSAERLKGVDSTLKIQPAKLEDSAVYLCASSLGVSQETQYFGPGTRLLVL.

This clone has a single count. The chain recombines TRBV25-1 with TRBJ2-7, with 7 positions matching TRBD1. CDR3 length: 15 amino acids. V lost 3 bases and J lost 5; bases outside the gene matches: 10. CDR1 and CDR2 (germline): MGHDK, SYGVNS. As DNA, the CDR3 is TGTGCCAGCAGTGATCCTAGGCAGGGGGACCACGAGCAGTACTTC. Its protein product is CASSDPRQGDHEQYF.